Shown below are 18 T cell receptor beta chains from a single sample sequenced in a study of T cell changes during pregnancy in multiple sclerosis. Profiled with immunoSEQ multiplex PCR; TCRdb holds only in-frame clones, not every one. The profile shows tens of thousands of clones, approximately 89% of them singletons. The sample here was CD8+ T cells from peripheral blood mononuclear cells, taken in the first trimester of pregnancy. The receptors were gathered from a female donor with multiple sclerosis, enrolled in a pregnancy study.

The V and J genes are TRBV14 and TRBJ2-1; TRBD1 matches at 7 bases. CDR1 and CDR2 from the germline V gene are SGHDN and FVKESK. V lost 1 base, J lost 0 bases, and 15 bases stayed unmatched. CDR3 length: 20 residues. The CDR3 reads CASSQGNPPGQTFSYNEQFF. CDR3 DNA sequence: TGTGCCAGCAGCCAAGGCAATCCCCCGGGACAGACCTTCTCCTACAATGAGCAGTTCTTC.

The genes are TRBV18 and TRBJ1-3; D unclear. Germline CDR1 and CDR2: KGHSH and LQKENI. The CDR3 spans 17 residues. The ends were cut back, 6 bases at V and 10 bases at J, with 28 bases in the middle. As DNA, the CDR3 is TGTGCCAGCTCCCCTAGAGGCGCGGTCCCCCAAGGAGAGACCATATATTTT. It yields the protein CASSPRGAVPQGETIYF.

J is TRBJ2-5 and V is TRBV29-1; TRBD1 might be the D (5 bases). This CDR3 is built from 13 residues. The V and J ends lost 2 bases and 5 bases respectively, with 12 bases between them. Germline V lookup: CDR1 SQVTM, CDR2 ANQGSEA. Written as DNA, the CDR3 is TGCAGCGTTGAACTCACAGGAACGGAGACCCAGTACTTC. Residues: CSVELTGTETQYF.

The chain recombines TRBV9 with TRBJ2-1; TRBD1 might be the D (6 bases). The CDR3 loop spans 13 amino acids. V was cut by 2 bases and J by 5 bases, with 8 bases left in between. In germline, CDR1 is SGDLS, CDR2 YYNGEE. The DNA of the CDR3 is TGTGCCAGCAGCGTTAGACAGGACAATGAGCAGTTCTTC. Translated: CASSVRQDNEQFF.

The chain recombines TRBV4-1 with TRBJ1-1; no firm D call. Trimming pared 3 bases from V and 8 bases from J, leaving 10 bases between. The CDR3 loop spans 12 amino acids. Germline V gives CDR1 MGHRA, CDR2 YSYEKL. Here the CDR3 reads CASSQAKSEAFF. The CDR3 DNA sequence: TGCGCCAGCAGCCAGGCAAAGTCCGAAGCTTTCTTT.

This clone turned up a few times. The rearrangement links TRBV12-5 to TRBJ1-1, with D perhaps matching TRBD1 (5 bases). CDR1 and CDR2 from the germline V gene are LGHNT and FRNRAP. Deletions cut 1 base from V and 7 bases from J, with 10 bases between. The CDR3 is 13 residues long. CDR3 DNA: TGTGCTAGTGGTTTGGGGACAAGTAATGAAGCTTTCTTT. Residues: CASGLGTSNEAFF.

This clone is classed as medium-sized (0.01 to 0.1%). This chain joins TRBV12-5 and TRBJ2-2, with no clear D. Germline CDR1 is LGHNT and CDR2 is FRNRAP. V lost 9 bases and J 8 bases, leaving 7 bases between the germline ends. This CDR3 comprises 10 residues. In DNA, the CDR3 is TGTGCTAGCTGGAGTGGGGAGCTGTTTTTT. Protein product: CASWSGELFF. Full variable domain (outside the CDR3, taken from reference TRBV12-5 and TRBJ2-2): DARVTQTPRHKVTEMGQEVTMRCQPILGHNTVFWYRQTMMQGLELLAYFRNRAPLDDSGMPKDRFSAEMPDATLATLKIQPSEPRDSAVYFCASWSGELFFGEGSRLTVL.

V gene TRBV19 combines with J gene TRBJ2-1; no definite D call. This CDR3 region has 12 residues. Germline assignment: CDR1 LNHDA and CDR2 SQIVND (reference sequence). Trimming stripped 3 bases from V and 8 bases from J, with 8 bases between. The DNA for the CDR3 is TGTGCCAGTAGTATTCCCCGGGATGAGCAGTTCTTC. Protein product: CASSIPRDEQFF.

This chain connects TRBV29-1 to TRBJ2-1, with TRBD1 identical over 9 bases. V trimming: 4 bases; J trimming: 7 bases; junction bases outside the gene matches: 8. This CDR3 comprises 14 residues. From germline, CDR1 is SQVTM and CDR2 ANQGSEA. The CDR3 DNA follows: TGCAGCGTTGTACCTCTTGGACAGGGGAATGAGCAGTTCTTC. It is translated as CSVVPLGQGNEQFF.

A few counts support this clone. The chain employs TRBV5-1 and TRBJ1-5; D is unclear. This CDR3 is built from 13 residues. V lost 1 base and J 9 bases, leaving 11 bases between the germline ends. Per germline, CDR1 SGHRS and CDR2 YFSETQ. CDR3 DNA sequence: TGCGCCAGCAGCTTGTCGTCTGGCTGGCCCCAGCATTTT. Amino acids: CASSLSSGWPQHF. The full variable domain, in which reference TRBV5-1 and TRBJ1-5 provide the parts outside the CDR3, is KAGVTQTPRYLIKTRGQQVTLSCSPISGHRSVSWYQQTPGQGLQFLFEYFSETQRNKGNFPGRFSGRQFSNSRSEMNVSTLELGDSALYLCASSLSSGWPQHFGDGTRLSIL.

This chain uses TRBV19 with TRBJ1-5; D gene unclear. The ends were cut back, 0 bases at V and 5 bases at J, with 17 bases in the middle. CDR3 length: 17 amino acids. Germline loops: CDR1 LNHDA, CDR2 SQIVND (reference sequence). The CDR3 sequence: CASSIEGSCGVDQPQHF. The CDR3 coding sequence is TGTGCCAGTAGTATAGAGGGTTCTTGCGGAGTGGATCAGCCCCAGCATTTT.

The V and J genes are TRBV7-9 and TRBJ2-7, with D maybe TRBD2 (6 bases). CDR3 length: 15 amino acids. Germline CDR1 and CDR2: SEHNR and FQNEAQ (reference sequence). V was trimmed by 4 bases and J by 1 base, leaving 14 bases between them. CDR3 residues: CASSSWGTSSYEQYF. The CDR3 bases are TGTGCCAGCAGCTCGTGGGGGACTTCTTCCTACGAGCAGTACTTC. The whole variable domain, remainder taken from reference TRBV7-9 and TRBJ2-7, is DTGVSQNPRHKITKRGQNVTFRCDPISEHNRLYWYRQTLGQGPEFLTYFQNEAQLEKSRLLSDRFSAERPKGSFSTLEIQRTEQGDSAMYLCASSSWGTSSYEQYFGPGTRLTVT.

This chain joins TRBV10-3 and TRBJ1-2; D is unresolved. This CDR3 has 15 amino acids. The ends were cut back, 0 bases at V and 6 bases at J, with 14 bases in the middle. Germline-derived CDR1 and CDR2 are ENHRY and SYGVKD. The CDR3 DNA reads as TGTGCCATCAGTGAGTCGGAGAACCCCATTCATGGCTACACCTTC. Amino acids: CAISESENPIHGYTF.

V is TRBV18 and J is TRBJ1-5; D ambiguous. This CDR3 comprises 16 residues. With 3 bases removed from V and 0 bases from J, the gap between germline ends came to 12 bases. In germline, CDR1 is KGHSH, CDR2 LQKENI. CDR3 coding DNA: TGTGCCAGCTCACCCGTCCGAGGGTATAGCAATCAGCCCCAGCATTTT. As protein: CASSPVRGYSNQPQHF. Full variable domain (remainder filled in from reference TRBV18 and TRBJ1-5): NAGVMQNPRHLVRRRGQEARLRCSPMKGHSHVYWYRQLPEEGLKFMVYLQKENIIDESGMPKERFSAEFPKEGPSILRIQQVVRGDSAAYFCASSPVRGYSNQPQHFGDGTRLSIL.

The genes are TRBV27 and TRBJ2-1; 9 nucleotides agree with TRBD2. V lost 8 bases and J lost 6; bases outside the gene matches: 14. The CDR3 totals 16 residues. Germline loops: CDR1 MNHEY, CDR2 SMNVEV (reference sequence). As DNA, the CDR3 is TGTGCCAGCCGATCAACTCCCGGGACTAGCATCAATGAGCAGTTCTTC. It translates to CASRSTPGTSINEQFF.

The table lists this clone with a count of one. J is TRBJ2-7 and V is TRBV2; weak D call: TRBD1 (6 bases). CDR3 length: 13 amino acids. V dropped 6 bases and J dropped 4 bases, with 13 bases sitting between them. Germline loops: CDR1 SNHLY, CDR2 FYNNEI. The CDR3 region has the DNA TGTGCCAGCAGGATCAGGGGAAATTACGAGCAGTACTTC. It is translated as CASRIRGNYEQYF.

The chain links TRBV6-5 to TRBJ2-2; no clear D. V dropped 0 bases and J dropped 5 bases, with 7 bases sitting between them. In germline, CDR1 is MNHEY, CDR2 SVGAGI. CDR3 length: 14 residues. The CDR3 coding sequence is TGTGCCAGCAGTTACTCGTCTAATACCGGGGAGCTGTTTTTT. It is translated as CASSYSSNTGELFF.

In DNA form, the CDR3 reads TGCAGCGTTGAACTAGCGGGAGCGGGTGAGCAGTTCTTC. Its translation is CSVELAGAGEQFF. This chain connects TRBV29-1 to TRBJ2-1, with 10 bases that match TRBD2. This CDR3 has 13 residues. V gave up 2 bases and J gave up 9 bases; unmatched junction bases: 4. CDR1 is SQVTM, CDR2 ANQGSEA, per germline.